Below, 2 T cell receptor beta chains from the same sample are listed, as sequenced in a study of blood T cell repertoires in COVID-19. The data were produced by immunoSEQ multiplex PCR, yet TCRdb's version contains in-frame clones alone and is incomplete. There are a few hundred thousand clones in the sample; roughly 90% occur only once, and 1% to 1.5% lies in the top ten. The sample comprised peripheral blood. The receptors derive from a man aged 40-55 years with acute or convalescent COVID-19.

The V call is TRBV6-6, the J call TRBJ1-4; unclear D gene. CDR1 and CDR2 (germline): MNHNY, SVGAGI (reference sequence). The CDR3 spans 16 residues. The ends were cut back, 0 bases at V and 3 bases at J, with 11 bases in the middle. This chain's CDR3 is CASSYSIRGPNEKLFF. Written as DNA, the CDR3 is TGTGCCAGCAGTTACTCGATCCGGGGTCCTAATGAAAAACTGTTTTTT.

The rearrangement uses TRBV21-1 and TRBJ2-7; the DNA was not used to check the table's D call, TRBD1. TRBV21-1 is designated a pseudogene. The CDR3 sequence is 17 residues long. The CDR3 DNA reads as TGTGCCAGCAGCAAAGTGTGTAATGGGACAGGGCCCTACGAGCAGTACTTC. The encoded protein is CASSKVCNGTGPYEQYF.